Listed below are T cell receptor beta chains from one sample, sequenced in a study of blood T cells in healthy people across ages. TCRdb re-called the 5' RACE reads with MiXCR, one entry per CDR3 protein. This table has roughly 2 million distinct CDR3 sequences, 49% appearing once. Sequencing used blood. The source of these receptors is a woman aged 40-49 years in good health. Each CDR3 is given with its conserved first and last residue.

J | V | CDR3
TRBJ2-3 | TRBV7-9 | CACSLGQPTDTQYF
TRBJ2-1 | TRBV11-2 | CASSQTAASGYEQFF
TRBJ2-5 | TRBV6-5 | CASSYNGAETQYF
TRBJ1-6 | TRBV5-1 | CASSREGQGINSPLHF
TRBJ2-3 | TRBV2 | CASIKEGLVVDTQYF
TRBJ1-2 | TRBV15 | CATSQGELDGYTF
TRBJ2-5 | TRBV5-6 | CASSGRSGTETQYF
TRBJ2-7 | TRBV7-2 | CASSPSYRGLGNEQYF
TRBJ2-6 | TRBV7-6 | CASSSLVRGSGANVLTF
TRBJ2-5 | TRBV12-5 | CASGSQGLETQYF
NA | TRBV19 | CASSMGPSAPANEQYF
TRBJ1-6 | TRBV5-6 | CASSGKDRARNSPLHF
TRBJ2-1 | TRBV5-1 | CASSFVSGAPLSYNEQFF
TRBJ2-4 | TRBV6-5 | CASSYATGRENIQYF
TRBJ2-1 | TRBV25-1 | CASRGTGENEQFF
TRBJ2-4 | TRBV7-9 | CASSLPGQGYEQHF
TRBJ2-1 | TRBV20-1 | CSARPLGQGDDNEQFF
TRBJ1-1 | TRBV10-3 | CAISQGMNTEAFF
TRBJ1-6 | TRBV3-1 | CASSQDASGQGTGKEFTLHF
TRBJ1-6 | TRBV4-1 | CASSQATGSYNSPLHF
TRBJ1-1 | TRBV5-1 | CASSLRSTGTPLNTEAFF
TRBJ2-5 | TRBV7-2 | CASSLAVSGVETQYF
TRBJ2-5 | TRBV7-2 | CASSSGGGTQETQYF
TRBJ1-2 | TRBV4-3 | CASSHTGVSNYGYTF
TRBJ1-2 | TRBV7-9 | CASSRSGTLHPNGYIF
TRBJ2-3 | TRBV12-3/TRBV12-4 | CASSLSGTRGTDTQYF
TRBJ1-1 | TRBV6-5 | CASRYGDTNTEAFF
TRBJ1-2 | TRBV2 | CASSDRLVTAFGYGYTF
NA | TRBV20-1 | CSASSGPQNIQYF
TRBJ2-2 | TRBV7-3 | CASSLSGANTGELFF
TRBJ2-5 | TRBV15 | CATSSDSGGAETQYF
TRBJ1-2 | TRBV10-3 | CAIGQEDYGYTF